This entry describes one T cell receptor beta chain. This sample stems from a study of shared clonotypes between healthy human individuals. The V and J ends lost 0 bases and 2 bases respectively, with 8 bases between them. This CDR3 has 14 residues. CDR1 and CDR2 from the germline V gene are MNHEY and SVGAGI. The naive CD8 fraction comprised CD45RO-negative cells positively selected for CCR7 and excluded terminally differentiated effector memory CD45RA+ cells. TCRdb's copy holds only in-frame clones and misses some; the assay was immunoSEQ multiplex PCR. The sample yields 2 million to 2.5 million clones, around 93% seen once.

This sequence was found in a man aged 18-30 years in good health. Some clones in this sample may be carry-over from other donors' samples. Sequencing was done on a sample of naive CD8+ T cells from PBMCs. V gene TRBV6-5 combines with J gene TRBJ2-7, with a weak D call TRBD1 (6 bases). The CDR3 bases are TGTGCCAGCAGTTACTCGGACAGCACCTACGAGCAGTACTTC. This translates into CASSYSDSTYEQYF.